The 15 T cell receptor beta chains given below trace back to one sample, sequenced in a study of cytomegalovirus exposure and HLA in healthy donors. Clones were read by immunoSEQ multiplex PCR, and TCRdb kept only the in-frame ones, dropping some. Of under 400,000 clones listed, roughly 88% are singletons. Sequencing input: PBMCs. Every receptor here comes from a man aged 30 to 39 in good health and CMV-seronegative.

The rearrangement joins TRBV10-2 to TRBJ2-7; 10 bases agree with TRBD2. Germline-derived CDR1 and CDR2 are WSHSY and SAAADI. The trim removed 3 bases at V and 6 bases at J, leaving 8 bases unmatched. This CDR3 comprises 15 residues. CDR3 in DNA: TGCGCCAGCAGTGATCGACTAGCGGGTCTCCTCGAGCAGTACTTC. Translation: CASSDRLAGLLEQYF.

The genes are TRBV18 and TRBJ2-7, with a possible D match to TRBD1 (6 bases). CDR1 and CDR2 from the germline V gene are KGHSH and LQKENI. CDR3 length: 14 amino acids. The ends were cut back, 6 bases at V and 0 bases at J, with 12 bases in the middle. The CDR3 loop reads CASSRLDSSYEQYF. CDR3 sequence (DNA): TGTGCCAGCTCGCGCCTGGACAGCTCCTACGAGCAGTACTTC.

In DNA form, the CDR3 reads TGTGCCTTATTTGGAGGCCCCTATGGCTACACCTTC. The encoded protein is CALFGGPYGYTF. The chain links TRBV2 to TRBJ1-2; D is uncertain. V was clipped by 11 bases and J by 4 bases, with 14 bases between them. The CDR3 consists of 12 residues. From germline, CDR1 is SNHLY and CDR2 FYNNEI.

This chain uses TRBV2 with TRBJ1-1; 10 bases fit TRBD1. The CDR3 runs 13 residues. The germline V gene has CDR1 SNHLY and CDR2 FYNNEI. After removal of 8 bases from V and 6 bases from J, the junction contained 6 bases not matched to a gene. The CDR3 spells CASGTGAGSEAFF. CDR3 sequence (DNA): TGTGCCAGCGGGACAGGGGCTGGATCTGAAGCTTTCTTT.

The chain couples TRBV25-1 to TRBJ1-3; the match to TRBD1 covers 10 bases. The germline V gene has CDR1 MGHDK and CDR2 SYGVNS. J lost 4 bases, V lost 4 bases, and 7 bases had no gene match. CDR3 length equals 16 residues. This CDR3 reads CASSGDRGLIGNTIYF. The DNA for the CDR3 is TGTGCCAGCAGTGGGGACAGGGGATTGATCGGAAACACCATATATTTT.

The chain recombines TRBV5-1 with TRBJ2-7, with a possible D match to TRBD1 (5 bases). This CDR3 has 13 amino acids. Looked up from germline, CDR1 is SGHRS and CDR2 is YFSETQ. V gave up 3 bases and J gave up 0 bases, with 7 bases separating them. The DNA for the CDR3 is TGCGCCAGCAGCTATGACAGCTCCTACGAGCAGTACTTC. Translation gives CASSYDSSYEQYF. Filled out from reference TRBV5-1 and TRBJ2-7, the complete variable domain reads KAGVTQTPRYLIKTRGQQVTLSCSPISGHRSVSWYQQTPGQGLQFLFEYFSETQRNKGNFPGRFSGRQFSNSRSEMNVSTLELGDSALYLCASSYDSSYEQYFGPGTRLTVT.

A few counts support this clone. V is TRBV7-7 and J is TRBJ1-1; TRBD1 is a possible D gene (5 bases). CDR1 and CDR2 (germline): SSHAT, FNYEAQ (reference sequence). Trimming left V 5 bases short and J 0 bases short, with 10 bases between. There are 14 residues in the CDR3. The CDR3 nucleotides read TGTGCCAGCAGCCGAGGACATTTGAACACTGAAGCTTTCTTT. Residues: CASSRGHLNTEAFF.

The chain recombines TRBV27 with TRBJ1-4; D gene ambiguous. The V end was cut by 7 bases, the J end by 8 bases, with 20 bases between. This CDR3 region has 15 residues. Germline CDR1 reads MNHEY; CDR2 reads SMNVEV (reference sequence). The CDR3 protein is CASTRNFPGREKLFF. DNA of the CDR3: TGTGCCAGCACCCGGAACTTCCCGGGTCGAGAAAAACTGTTTTTT.

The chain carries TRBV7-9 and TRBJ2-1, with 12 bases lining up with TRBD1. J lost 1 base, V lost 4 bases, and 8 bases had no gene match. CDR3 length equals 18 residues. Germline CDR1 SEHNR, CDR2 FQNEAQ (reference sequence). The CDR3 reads CASSSHGTGGASYNEQFF. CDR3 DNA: TGTGCCAGCAGCTCCCATGGGACAGGGGGCGCATCCTACAATGAGCAGTTCTTC.

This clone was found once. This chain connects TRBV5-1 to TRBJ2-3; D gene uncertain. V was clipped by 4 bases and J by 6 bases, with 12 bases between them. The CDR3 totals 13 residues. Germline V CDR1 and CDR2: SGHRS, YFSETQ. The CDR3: CASSRRLIDTQYF. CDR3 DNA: TGCGCCAGCAGCCGACGACTCATTGATACGCAGTATTTT.

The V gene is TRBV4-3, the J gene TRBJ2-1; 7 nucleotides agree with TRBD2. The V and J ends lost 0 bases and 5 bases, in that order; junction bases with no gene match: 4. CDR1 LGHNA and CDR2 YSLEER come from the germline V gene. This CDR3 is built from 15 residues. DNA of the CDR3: TGCGCCAGCAGCCAAGAGGGGCGGGGGAACAATGAGCAGTTCTTC. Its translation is CASSQEGRGNNEQFF.

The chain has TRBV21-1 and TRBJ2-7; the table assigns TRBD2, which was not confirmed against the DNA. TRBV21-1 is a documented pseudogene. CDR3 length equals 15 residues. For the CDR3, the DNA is TGTGCCAGCAGCAGACTAGCGACAAGCTCCTACGAGCAGTACTTC. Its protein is CASSRLATSSYEQYF.

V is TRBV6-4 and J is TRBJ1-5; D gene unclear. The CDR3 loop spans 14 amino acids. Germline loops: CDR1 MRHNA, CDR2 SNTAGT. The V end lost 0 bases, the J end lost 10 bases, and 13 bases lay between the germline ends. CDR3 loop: CASSDSAGSLPQHF. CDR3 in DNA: TGTGCCAGCAGTGACTCAGCAGGCTCGCTCCCCCAGCATTTT.

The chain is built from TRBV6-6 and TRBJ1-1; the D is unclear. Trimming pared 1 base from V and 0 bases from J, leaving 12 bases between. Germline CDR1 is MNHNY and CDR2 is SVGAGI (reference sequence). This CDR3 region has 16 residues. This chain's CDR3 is CASSYFDAAMNTEAFF. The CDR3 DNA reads TGTGCCAGCAGTTACTTTGACGCAGCGATGAACACTGAAGCTTTCTTT.

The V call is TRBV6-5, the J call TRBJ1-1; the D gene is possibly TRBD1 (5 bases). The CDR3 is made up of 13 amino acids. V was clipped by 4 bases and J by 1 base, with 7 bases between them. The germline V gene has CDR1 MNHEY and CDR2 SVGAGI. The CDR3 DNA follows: TGTGCCAGCAGTTCAGACAGGAACACTGAAGCTTTCTTT. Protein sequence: CASSSDRNTEAFF.